The next 3 T cell receptor beta chains were all read from a single sample in a study of shared clonotypes between healthy human individuals (dated by TCRdb to about 2020). The library was built by means of the immunoSEQ multiplex PCR assay. TCRdb limited this immuneACCESS table to in-frame rearrangements with V and J called. A share of clones is missing; checked studies link under half to unresolved V genes, and the rest is unexplained. The sample table records 2.3 million or so clones; just over 90% of these occur just once. The ten largest clonotypes hold 0.35% to 0.5% of the sample. Sequencing was done on a sample of naive CD4+ T cells from PBMCs. Reading the label with the study, this specimen's cell subset or site is: CD45RA+ positively selected. These receptors were collected from a man between 18 and 35 years old in good health. Some clones in this sample may be carry-over from other donors' samples.

CDR3 DNA sequence: TGTGCCAGCAGTTACAACACCGGGGAGCTGTTTTTT. Its translation: CASSYNTGELFF. V usage is TRBV6-5 and J usage is TRBJ2-2; D gene ambiguous. The ends were cut back, 2 bases at V and 2 bases at J, with 0 bases in the middle. Looked up from germline, CDR1 is MNHEY and CDR2 is SVGAGI. The CDR3 covers 12 residues.

The genes are TRBV11-3 and TRBJ2-1; 7 bases align to TRBD1. CDR1 and CDR2 (germline): SGHNT, YENEEA. This CDR3 is 15 amino acids long. Losses at the gene ends were 6 bases for V and 0 bases for J; bases not matched to a gene: 5. CDR3 sequence: CASSIGTASYNEQFF. DNA of the CDR3: TGTGCCAGCAGTATCGGGACAGCCTCCTACAATGAGCAGTTCTTC.

The chain carries TRBV5-1 and TRBJ2-1; D could derive from TRBD1 or TRBD2 (6 bases each). V gave up 5 bases and J gave up 7 bases, with 16 bases separating them. The CDR3 has 14 amino acids. Looked up from germline, CDR1 is SGHRS and CDR2 is YFSETQ. CDR3 protein: CASRPRGLENEQFF. The DNA of the CDR3 is TGCGCCAGCAGACCCCGGGGGCTGGAGAATGAGCAGTTCTTC.